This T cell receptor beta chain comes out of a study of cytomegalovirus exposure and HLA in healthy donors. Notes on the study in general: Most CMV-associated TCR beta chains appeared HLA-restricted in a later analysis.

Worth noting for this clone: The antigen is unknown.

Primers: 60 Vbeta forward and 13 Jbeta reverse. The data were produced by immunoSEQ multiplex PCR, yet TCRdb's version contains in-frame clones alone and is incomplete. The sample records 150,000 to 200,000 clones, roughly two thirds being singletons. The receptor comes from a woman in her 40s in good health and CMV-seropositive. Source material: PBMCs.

For the CDR3, the DNA is TGTGCCAGCACCCGGGACTCCCCCTACGAGCAGTACTTC. As protein: CASTRDSPYEQYF. The J gene is TRBJ2-7, the V gene TRBV5-4; weak D call: TRBD2 (6 bases). The length of the CDR3 is 13 residues. Germline CDR1 reads SGHNT; CDR2 reads YYREEE (reference sequence). Trimming removed 6 bases from V and 2 bases from J, with 12 bases in between. Based on the CDR3 plus reference TRBV5-4 and TRBJ2-7, the full variable domain is ETGVTQSPTHLIKTRGQQVTLRCSSQSGHNTVSWYQQALGQGPQFIFQYYREEENGRGNFPPRFSGLQFPNYSSELNVNALELDDSALYLCASTRDSPYEQYFGPGTRLTVT.